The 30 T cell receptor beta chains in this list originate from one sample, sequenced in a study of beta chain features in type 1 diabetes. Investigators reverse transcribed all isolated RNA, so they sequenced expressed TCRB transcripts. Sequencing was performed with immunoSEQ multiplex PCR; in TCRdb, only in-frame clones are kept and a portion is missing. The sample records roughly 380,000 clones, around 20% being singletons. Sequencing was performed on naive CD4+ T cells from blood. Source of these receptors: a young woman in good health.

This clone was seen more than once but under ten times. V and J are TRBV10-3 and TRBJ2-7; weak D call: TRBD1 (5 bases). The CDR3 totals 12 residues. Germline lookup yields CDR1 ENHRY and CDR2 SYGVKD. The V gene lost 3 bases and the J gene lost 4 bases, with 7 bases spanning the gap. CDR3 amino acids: CAISEGVYEQYF. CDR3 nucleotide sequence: TGTGCCATCAGTGAAGGGGTTTACGAGCAGTACTTC.

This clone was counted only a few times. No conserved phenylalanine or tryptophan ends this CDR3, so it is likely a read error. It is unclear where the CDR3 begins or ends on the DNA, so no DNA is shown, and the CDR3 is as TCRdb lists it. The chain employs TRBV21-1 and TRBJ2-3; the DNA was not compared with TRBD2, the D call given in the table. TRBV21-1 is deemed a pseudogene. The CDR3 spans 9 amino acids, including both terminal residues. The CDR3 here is CASSSSAPV.

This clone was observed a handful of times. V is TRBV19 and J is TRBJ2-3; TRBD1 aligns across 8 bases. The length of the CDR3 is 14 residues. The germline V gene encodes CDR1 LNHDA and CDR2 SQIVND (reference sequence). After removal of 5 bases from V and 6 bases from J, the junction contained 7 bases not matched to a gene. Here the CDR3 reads CASSSQGARDTQYF. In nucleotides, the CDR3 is TGTGCCAGTAGTTCTCAGGGGGCGCGGGATACGCAGTATTTT.

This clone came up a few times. CDR3 amino acids: CASSLEGHGTYEQYF. The CDR3 coding sequence is TGTGCCAGCAGCTTAGAGGGACACGGAACCTACGAGCAGTACTTC. The chain couples TRBV7-8 to TRBJ2-7, with D tentatively TRBD1 (6 bases). Trimming pared 1 base from V and 2 bases from J, leaving 12 bases between. The CDR3 consists of 15 residues. From germline, CDR1 is SGHVS and CDR2 FQNEAQ.

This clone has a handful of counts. CDR3 protein: CASRITGVTGELFF. CDR3 nucleotides: TGTGCCAGCAGGATCACAGGGGTCACCGGGGAGCTGTTTTTT. The chain links TRBV7-6 to TRBJ2-2; 7 bases are shared with TRBD1. The CDR3 extends over 14 amino acids. Germline V gene lookup returns CDR1 SGHVS and CDR2 FNYEAQ. Trimming took 6 bases from V and 4 from J; bases not matched to a gene: 5.

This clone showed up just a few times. The CDR3 is CSVEQGAGNEQFF. CDR3 coding DNA: TGCAGCGTTGAACAGGGGGCTGGGAATGAGCAGTTCTTC. This rearrangement joins TRBV29-1 to TRBJ2-1; 8 bases align to TRBD1. The CDR3 runs 13 residues. Germline values: CDR1 SQVTM, CDR2 ANQGSEA. V lost 2 bases and J lost 7; bases outside the gene matches: 4.

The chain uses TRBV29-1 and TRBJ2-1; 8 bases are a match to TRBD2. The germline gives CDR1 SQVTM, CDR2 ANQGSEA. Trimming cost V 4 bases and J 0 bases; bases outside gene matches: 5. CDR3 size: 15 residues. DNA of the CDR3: TGCAGCGTTGCCGGGGGGGCCCGCTCCTACAATGAGCAGTTCTTC. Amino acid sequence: CSVAGGARSYNEQFF.

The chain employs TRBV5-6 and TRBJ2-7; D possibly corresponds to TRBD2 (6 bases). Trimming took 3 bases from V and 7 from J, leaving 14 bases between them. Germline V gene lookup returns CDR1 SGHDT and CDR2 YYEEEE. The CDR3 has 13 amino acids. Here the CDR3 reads CASSSGLLREQYF. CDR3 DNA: TGTGCCAGCAGCTCCGGACTACTCAGAGAGCAGTACTTC.

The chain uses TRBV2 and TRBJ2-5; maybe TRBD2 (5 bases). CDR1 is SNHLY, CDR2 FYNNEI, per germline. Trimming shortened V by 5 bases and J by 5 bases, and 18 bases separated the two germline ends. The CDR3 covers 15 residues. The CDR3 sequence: CASSRGLSLTETQYF. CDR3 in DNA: TGTGCCAGCAGTCGAGGACTCAGTCTTACGGAGACCCAGTACTTC.

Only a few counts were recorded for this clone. For the CDR3, the DNA is TGTGCCAGCAGCTCGGGACAGGGTCTCTACACCTTC. It codes for CASSSGQGLYTF. V is TRBV7-9 and J is TRBJ1-2; 9 bases align to TRBD1. Germline V CDR1 and CDR2: SEHNR, FQNEAQ (reference sequence). This CDR3 is built from 12 residues. V gave up 4 bases and J gave up 10 bases; unmatched junction bases: 4.

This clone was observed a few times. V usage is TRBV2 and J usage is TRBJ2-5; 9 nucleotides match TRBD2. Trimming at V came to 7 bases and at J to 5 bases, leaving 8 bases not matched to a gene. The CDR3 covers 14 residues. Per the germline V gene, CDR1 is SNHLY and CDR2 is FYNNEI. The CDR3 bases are TGTGCCAGCAAAGGGACTAGCAATTCTGAGACCCAGTACTTC. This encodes CASKGTSNSETQYF.

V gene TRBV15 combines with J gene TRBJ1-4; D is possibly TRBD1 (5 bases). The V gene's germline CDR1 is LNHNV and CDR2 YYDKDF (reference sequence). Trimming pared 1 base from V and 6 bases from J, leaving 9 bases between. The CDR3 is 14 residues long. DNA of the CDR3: TGTGCCACCAGCAGAGGGAGGGGTGATGAAAAACTGTTTTTT. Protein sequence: CATSRGRGDEKLFF.

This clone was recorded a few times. CDR3 residues: CAWSFMITSDSYNEQFF. The CDR3 DNA is TGTGCCTGGAGTTTCATGATTACTAGCGATTCCTACAATGAGCAGTTCTTC. The chain carries TRBV30 and TRBJ2-1; 7 positions match TRBD2. This CDR3 spans 17 amino acids. After removal of 2 bases from V and 1 base from J, the junction contained 11 bases not matched to a gene. Germline V gene lookup returns CDR1 GTSNPN and CDR2 SVGIG (reference sequence).

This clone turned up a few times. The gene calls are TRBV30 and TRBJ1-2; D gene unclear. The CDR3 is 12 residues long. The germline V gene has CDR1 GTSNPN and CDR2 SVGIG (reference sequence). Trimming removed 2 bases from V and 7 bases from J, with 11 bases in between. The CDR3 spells CAWSPSNGGYTF. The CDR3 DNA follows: TGTGCCTGGAGTCCGAGTAACGGTGGCTACACCTTC.

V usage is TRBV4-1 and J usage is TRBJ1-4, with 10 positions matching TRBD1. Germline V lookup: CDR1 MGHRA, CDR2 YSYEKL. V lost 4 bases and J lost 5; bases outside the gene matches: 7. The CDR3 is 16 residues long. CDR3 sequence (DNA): TGCGCCAGCAGCCGTTCCCCGGGACAGGGGAATGAAAAACTGTTTTTT. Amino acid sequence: CASSRSPGQGNEKLFF.

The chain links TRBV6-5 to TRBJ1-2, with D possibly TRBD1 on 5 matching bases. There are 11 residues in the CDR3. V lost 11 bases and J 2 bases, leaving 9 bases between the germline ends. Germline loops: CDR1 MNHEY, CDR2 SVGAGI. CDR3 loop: CAAGRNYGYTF. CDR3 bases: TGTGCCGCAGGGAGGAACTATGGCTACACCTTC.

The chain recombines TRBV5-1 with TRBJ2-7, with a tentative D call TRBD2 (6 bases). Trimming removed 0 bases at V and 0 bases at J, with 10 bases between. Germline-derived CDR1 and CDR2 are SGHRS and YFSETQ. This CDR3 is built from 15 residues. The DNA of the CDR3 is TGCGCCAGCAGCTTGGAAGCGGGCCCCTCCTACGAGCAGTACTTC. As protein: CASSLEAGPSYEQYF. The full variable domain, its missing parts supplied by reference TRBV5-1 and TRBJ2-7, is KAGVTQTPRYLIKTRGQQVTLSCSPISGHRSVSWYQQTPGQGLQFLFEYFSETQRNKGNFPGRFSGRQFSNSRSEMNVSTLELGDSALYLCASSLEAGPSYEQYFGPGTRLTVT.

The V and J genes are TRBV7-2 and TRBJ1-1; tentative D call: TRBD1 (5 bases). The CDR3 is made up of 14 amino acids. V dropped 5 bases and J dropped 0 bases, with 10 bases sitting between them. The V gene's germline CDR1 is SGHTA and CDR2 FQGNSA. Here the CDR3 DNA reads TGTGCCAGCAGCCTAAGGACACTGAACACTGAAGCTTTCTTT. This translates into CASSLRTLNTEAFF.

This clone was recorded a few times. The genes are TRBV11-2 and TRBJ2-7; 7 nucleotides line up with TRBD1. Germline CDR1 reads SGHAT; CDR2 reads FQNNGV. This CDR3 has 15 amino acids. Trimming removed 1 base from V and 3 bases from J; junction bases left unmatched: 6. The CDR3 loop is CASSLGPGGSYEQYF. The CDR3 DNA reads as TGTGCCAGCAGCTTAGGTCCAGGGGGTAGCTACGAGCAGTACTTC.

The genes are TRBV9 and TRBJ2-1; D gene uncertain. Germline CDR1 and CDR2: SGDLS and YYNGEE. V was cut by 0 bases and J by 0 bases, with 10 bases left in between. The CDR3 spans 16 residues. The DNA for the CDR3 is TGTGCCAGCAGCGTAGCCGTACAGTCCTCCTACAATGAGCAGTTCTTC. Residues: CASSVAVQSSYNEQFF.

The CDR3 DNA is TGTGCCAGCAGCTTGACAGCCAGCGAGACCCAGTACTTC. It codes for CASSLTASETQYF. V is TRBV11-2 and J is TRBJ2-5, with D tentatively TRBD1 (5 bases). V was pared by 3 bases and J by 5 bases, with 10 bases between. Germline V lookup: CDR1 SGHAT, CDR2 FQNNGV. The CDR3 covers 13 residues. The full variable domain, with the rest looked up from reference TRBV11-2 and TRBJ2-5, is EAGVAQSPRYKIIEKRQSVAFWCNPISGHATLYWYQQILGQGPKLLIQFQNNGVVDDSQLPKDRFSAERLKGVDSTLKIQPAKLEDSAVYLCASSLTASETQYFGPGTRLLVL.

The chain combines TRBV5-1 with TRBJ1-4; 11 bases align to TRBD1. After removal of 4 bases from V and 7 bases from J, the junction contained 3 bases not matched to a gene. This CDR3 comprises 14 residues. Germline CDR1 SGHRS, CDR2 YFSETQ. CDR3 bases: TGCGCCAGCAGCGTGGGGACAGGGGGTGAAAAACTGTTTTTT. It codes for CASSVGTGGEKLFF.

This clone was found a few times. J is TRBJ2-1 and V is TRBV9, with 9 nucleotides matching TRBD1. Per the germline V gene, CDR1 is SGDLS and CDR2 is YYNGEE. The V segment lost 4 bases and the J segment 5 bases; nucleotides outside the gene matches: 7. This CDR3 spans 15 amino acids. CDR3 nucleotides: TGTGCCAGCAGCTACCGGGACAGGGACGACAATGAGCAGTTCTTC. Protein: CASSYRDRDDNEQFF.

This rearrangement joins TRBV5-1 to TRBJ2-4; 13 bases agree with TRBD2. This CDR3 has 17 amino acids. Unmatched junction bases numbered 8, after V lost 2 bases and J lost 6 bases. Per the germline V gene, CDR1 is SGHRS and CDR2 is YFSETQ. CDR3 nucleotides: TGCGCCAGCAGCTTAGAACTAGCGGGGGGGGCGGCAAACATTCAGTACTTC. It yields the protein CASSLELAGGAANIQYF.

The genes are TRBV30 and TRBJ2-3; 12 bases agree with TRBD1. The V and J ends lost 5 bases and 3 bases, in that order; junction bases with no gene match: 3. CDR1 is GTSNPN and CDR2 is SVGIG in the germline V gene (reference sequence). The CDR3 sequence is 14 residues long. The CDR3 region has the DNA TGTGCCTGGGGGACAGGGGGCATGACAGATACGCAGTATTTT. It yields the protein CAWGTGGMTDTQYF.

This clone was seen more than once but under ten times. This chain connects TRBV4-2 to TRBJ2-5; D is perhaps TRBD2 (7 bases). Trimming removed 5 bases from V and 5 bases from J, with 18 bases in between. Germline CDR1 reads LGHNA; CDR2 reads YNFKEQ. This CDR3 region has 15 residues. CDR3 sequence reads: CASSEGGDPGETQYF. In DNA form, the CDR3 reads TGTGCCAGCAGCGAGGGGGGGGACCCGGGGGAGACCCAGTACTTC.

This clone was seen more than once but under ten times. The CDR3 sequence is CASSLASRSNEQFF. The DNA of the CDR3 is TGTGCCAGCAGCTTAGCGAGCCGTTCGAATGAGCAGTTCTTC. The chain employs TRBV7-2 and TRBJ2-1; D unresolved. Germline CDR1 and CDR2: SGHTA and FQGNSA. Trimming removed 0 bases from V and 7 bases from J, with 10 bases in between. The CDR3 contains 14 residues.

DNA of the CDR3: TGCGCCAGCAGCCAAGATCGATCAAGCAGGGAGGTCTACGAGCAGTACTTC. Amino acid sequence: CASSQDRSSREVYEQYF. The chain recombines TRBV4-3 with TRBJ2-7; possible D gene TRBD2, 6 bases. The CDR3 loop spans 17 amino acids. CDR1 LGHNA and CDR2 YSLEER come from the germline V gene. The V gene lost 0 bases and the J gene lost 3 bases, with 18 bases spanning the gap.

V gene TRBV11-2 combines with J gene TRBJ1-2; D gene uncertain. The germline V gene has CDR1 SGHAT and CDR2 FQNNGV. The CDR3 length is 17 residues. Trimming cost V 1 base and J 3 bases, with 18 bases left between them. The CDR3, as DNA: TGTGCCAGCAGCTTAGGAGGGTATGGGCCTTCCTACTATGGCTACACCTTC. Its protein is CASSLGGYGPSYYGYTF.

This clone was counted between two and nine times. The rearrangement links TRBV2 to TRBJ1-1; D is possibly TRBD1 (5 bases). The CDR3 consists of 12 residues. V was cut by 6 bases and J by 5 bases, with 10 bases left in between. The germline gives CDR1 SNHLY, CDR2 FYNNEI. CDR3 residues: CASSQGDTEAFF. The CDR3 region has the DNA TGTGCCAGCAGCCAAGGGGATACTGAAGCTTTCTTT.